This T cell receptor (beta chain) emerged from a study of OX40 agonist ivuxolimab in advanced cancers. Trimming removed 5 bases from V and 4 bases from J, with 14 bases in between. Looked up from germline, CDR1 is SEHNR and CDR2 is FQNEAQ (reference sequence). This CDR3 is built from 14 residues. The protocol was immunoSEQ multiplex PCR, while the TCRdb copy is restricted to in-frame clones and leaves out a portion. Here the sample spans 65,000 to 80,000 clones, roughly 80% being singletons. The clonotype was recovered from an adult with an advanced solid tumor such as melanoma, head and neck, liver or kidney cancer. Sequencing used CD4+ or CD8+ T cells sorted from blood, obtained in a trial of the OX40 agonist ivuxolimab. The chain is built from TRBV7-9 and TRBJ1-2; D possibly corresponds to TRBD1 (5 bases). The CDR3 DNA follows: TGTGCCAGCAGCCCAGAGGACACCGGCTATGGCTACACCTTC. Protein product: CASSPEDTGYGYTF.